The T cell receptor (beta chain) under discussion was sequenced for a study of early T cells in non-severe SARS-CoV-2 infection. TCRdb re-derived calls from the 5' RACE reads in MiXCR, one entry per CDR3 protein. The sample lists around 68,000 distinct CDR3 sequences, 10% to 15% occurring once. This clonotype was seen a handful of times. Germline CDR1 reads KGHDR; CDR2 reads SFDVKD. Trimming removed 12 bases from V and 4 bases from J, with 9 bases in between. The CDR3 is made up of 11 amino acids. This sample comprised whole blood, obtained at baseline. The chain links TRBV24-1 to TRBJ2-1, with D possibly being TRBD2 (6 bases). The clonotype comes from an adult who was a healthcare worker with PCR-confirmed SARS-CoV-2 infection or an uninfected control (not recorded which). The CDR3 nucleotides are TGTGCCGCCGGGACTTACAATGAGCAGTTCTTC. As protein: CAAGTYNEQFF.